This T cell receptor (beta chain) comes out of a study of cytomegalovirus exposure and HLA in healthy donors. Findings of the study overall: Reported results showed that the classifier diagnosed cytomegalovirus status with high specificity and sensitivity. In vitro work confirmed that a few CMV-associated chains recognize CMV antigens. As a later analysis revealed, the rate of TCR association differed by HLA locus, with DRB1 most and HLA-C fewest.

60 Vbeta and 13 Jbeta primers were used in PCR. Sequenced by immunoSEQ multiplex PCR; TCRdb stores in-frame clones only, minus some. The profile shows 150,000 to 250,000 clones, approximately 79% of them singletons. For this clone: What it binds is not known.

The sequence was collected from a girl aged 10 to 17 in good health and CMV-seropositive. The sequenced material came from PBMCs.

The CDR3 DNA follows: TGCGCCAGCAGCCAAGATCGAAGCAGGGGTGGCGAGCAGTACTTC. Translated: CASSQDRSRGGEQYF. The chain uses TRBV4-3 and TRBJ2-7, with TRBD1 as a possible D gene (6 bases). The CDR3 loop spans 15 amino acids. Trimming stripped 0 bases from V and 6 bases from J, with 15 bases between. Germline CDR1 and CDR2: LGHNA and YSLEER.